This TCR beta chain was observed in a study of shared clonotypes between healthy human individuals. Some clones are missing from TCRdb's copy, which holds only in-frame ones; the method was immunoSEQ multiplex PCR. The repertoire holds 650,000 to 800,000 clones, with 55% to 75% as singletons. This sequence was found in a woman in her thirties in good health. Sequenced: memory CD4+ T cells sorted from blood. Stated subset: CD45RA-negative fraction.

The CDR3 region has the DNA TGCGCCAGCAGCTGGGCCCGGGGGACTATGATTTCTGGGGCCAACGTCCTGACTTTC. This gives the protein CASSWARGTMISGANVLTF. The rearrangement uses TRBV5-1 and TRBJ2-6; TRBD2 agrees at 7 bases. CDR3 length: 19 amino acids. The germline V gene encodes CDR1 SGHRS and CDR2 YFSETQ. V gave up 3 bases and J gave up 1 base; unmatched junction bases: 13.